The clone carrying this T cell receptor (beta chain) was recorded many times. Its antigen remains unidentified. This sample was taken from a study of Graves' ophthalmopathy and Graves' hyperthyroidism. RNA transcripts yielded amplified TCR beta CDR3 regions. RT-PCR in the first round used HTBI primers; a second-round multiplex PCR followed. In TCRdb, the multiplex PCR reads were re-called with MiXCR into one record per CDR3 protein. The table lists some 410,000 distinct CDR3 sequences, under 25% of them singletons. The germline V gene encodes CDR1 SGHRS and CDR2 YFSETQ. There are 15 residues in the CDR3. V lost 0 bases, J lost 2 bases, and 1 base stayed unmatched. Study conclusions and caveats: Stable hyperthyroidism and ophthalmopathy were told apart by a 13-signature model, which achieved 87.88% sensitivity and 81.08% specificity. Clonotypes were expanded in thyroid at above 0.001 frequency, and most also appeared in blood.

Sample: peripheral blood. This clonotype originated in a woman younger than 30 with stable Graves' hyperthyroidism. The chain is built from TRBV5-1 and TRBJ2-7, with TRBD1 matching over 11 bases. This chain's CDR3 is CASSLGTGGTYEQYF. The DNA of the CDR3 is TGCGCCAGCAGCTTGGGGACAGGGGGCACCTACGAGCAGTACTTC.